This TCR beta chain is from a study of neoadjuvant nivolumab and ipilimumab in lung cancer (dated by TCRdb to about 2020). A note on the overall study: In the NEOSTAR trial, nivolumab was administered intravenously at 3 mg/kg on days 1, 15 and 29, and the combination arm also received ipilimumab 1 mg/kg on day 1 only. The primary trial endpoint was the major pathologic response (MPR) rate in the intention-to-treat population in each study arm. In the trial, 44 patients with operable NSCLC were treated, of whom around 23 were randomized to nivolumab monotherapy and about 20 to nivolumab plus ipilimumab. The study compared TCR repertoires in pretherapy (baseline) peripheral blood with TCR repertoires in tumors resected at surgery following neoadjuvant immune checkpoint blockade. Matched pretherapy and resected tumor pairs were analyzed for seven patients: four treated with nivolumab and three with nivolumab plus ipilimumab.

On the study overall, not on this receptor specifically: From pretherapy to surgery, tumor T-cell richness and clonality went up in three of three dual-therapy tumors, versus only two of four nivolumab-treated tumors. A small number of samples was subjected to TCR sequencing. A positive correlation was observed between pretherapy blood TCR richness and richness in tumors resected after neoadjuvant therapy (Spearman R of about 0.8). Greater TCR richness and clonality were observed in resected tumors than in tumor-adjacent uninvolved lung, and increases were observed in more dual-therapy-treated tumors. No significant correlation was found between TCR clonality and pathologic tumor regression, and only a single major-pathologic-response sample was available for the analysis of TCR clonality versus pathologic tumor regression.

V is trimmed back by 7 bases and J by 5 bases, and the junction contains 6 bases that no gene match accounts for. Including cysteine and phenylalanine, the CDR3 has 13 amino acids. Left in the record is the CDR3 DNA by itself, 39 bases read in frame from the first base. CDR1 and CDR2, per the germline V gene (reference sequence), are GTSNPN and SVGIG. The time point label, as the study defines it: at surgical resection after neoadjuvant nivolumab +/- ipilimumab. The samples were obtained from NEOSTAR, a phase 2 randomized trial that tested neoadjuvant nivolumab or nivolumab plus ipilimumab, followed by surgery, in operable NSCLC. Library preparation used the immunoSEQ multiplex PCR assay. The original methods were these. Repertoires were summarized in terms of richness and clonality, and significantly expanded and contracted clones between pre- and post-therapy samples were identified. In TCRdb, the immuneACCESS table is reduced to in-frame sequences with V and J assigned. These tables do not hold every clone; where another copy was compared, an unresolved V gene accounts for under half, and the others remain unexplained. Clone size and V and J calls were adopted from that table, with D and trimming inferred from the DNA. Recorded for this sample are thousands of clones; less than 75% of them occurred a single time. The ten largest clones capture roughly 15% of the sample.

About this clone: Its cognate antigen has yet to be identified. Nothing much larger sits one base from this clone, and base qualities are not available.

The sample consisted of tumor tissue, taken after neoadjuvant nivolumab, alone or with ipilimumab, at or shortly before surgery. The sequence joins TRBV30 to TRBJ2-7, with TRBD1 matching 12 junction bases. The sequence was collected from an adult with non-small cell lung cancer. CDR3 loop: CASRDRGPHEQYF. The nucleotide sequence is given as TGTGCCTCCCGGGACAGGGGGCCTCACGAGCAGTACTTC.